The entry below gives a single T cell receptor (beta chain) sequence along with its context. Its specificity is not known. TCRdb itself ran the 5' RACE reads through MiXCR, one entry per CDR3 protein. This table has some 350,000 distinct CDR3 sequences, roughly 14% appearing once. This entry belongs to a study of CD8 T cells in ankylosing spondylitis. Germline assignment: CDR1 LGHDT and CDR2 YNNKEL (reference sequence). Between the trimmed V and J ends, which lost 0 bases and 5 bases, there was a span of 9 bases. This CDR3 is built from 14 residues. Study results and caveats: Disease-linked clones were CD8+ and relatively rare in peripheral blood. Blood from ankylosing spondylitis patients appeared to carry a characteristic roughly eight-variant TCR beta motif. Earlier reports found some motif variants in synovial fluid and blood in reactive arthritis. Clones tied to disease were said to be significantly enriched in matched ankylosing spondylitis synovial fluid.

Sequencing was performed on blood, either unsorted or a sorted T cell fraction (not recorded which). The rearrangement links TRBV3-1 to TRBJ2-3; D is unresolved. The source of this sequence is a male donor with ankylosing spondylitis or in good health (not recorded which). This CDR3 reads CASSQDRRRDTQYF. The CDR3 coding sequence is TGTGCCAGCAGCCAAGATCGAAGACGAGATACGCAGTATTTT.